The clone carrying this TCR beta chain was found a few times. The target antigen is unknown. The record originates from a study of cytomegalovirus exposure and HLA in healthy donors. Data came from immunoSEQ multiplex PCR; TCRdb stores just in-frame clones and leaves some out. The data contain about 73,000 clones, about 95% of them singletons. The study's findings and limits: Among TCR beta chains, those listed as cytomegalovirus-associated numbered some 170.

V lost 6 bases, J lost 5 bases, and 11 bases lay in between. The length of the CDR3 is 13 residues. Germline V gene data show CDR1 as KGHSH and CDR2 as LQKENI. V is TRBV18 and J is TRBJ1-5, with D unclear. The material sequenced was PBMCs. The receptor's source is a man aged 18 to 30 in good health and CMV-seronegative. In nucleotides, the CDR3 is TGTGCCAGCTCCCCCATCGCGGATCAGCCCCAGCATTTT. Translation: CASSPIADQPQHF.